One and the same sample provided the 27 T cell receptor beta chains below, sequenced in a study of human T cells and chemical hapten exposure. MiXCR, run by TCRdb on the RACE reads, gives a single entry per CDR3 protein. Of about 85,000 distinct CDR3 sequences listed, 7.5% to 9.5% are singletons. Time point: pre-sensitization, week 0. Treatment in this sample: therapeutic diphenylcyclopropenone sensitization with weekly scalp DPC. Here the sequenced sample was whole blood, taken in connection with sensitization to the hapten diphenylcyclopropenone (DPC). The receptors come from a man aged 40-49 years with alopecia areata. Some clones in this sample may be carry-over from other donors' samples.

This clonotype has ten or more counts. The rearrangement links TRBV9 to TRBJ2-7, with TRBD2 matching over 10 bases. This CDR3 has 17 residues. The V gene's germline CDR1 is SGDLS and CDR2 YYNGEE. J gave up 3 bases and V 2 bases, and 11 bases lay outside the gene matches. CDR3 sequence reads: CASSVRLAGDGFYEQYV. CDR3 DNA: TGTGCCAGCAGCGTCCGACTAGCGGGTGACGGATTCTACGAGCAGTACGTC.

The chain joins TRBV25-1 to TRBJ1-4; D not certain. Trimming removed 2 bases at V and 7 bases at J, with 8 bases between. CDR1 is MGHDK and CDR2 is SYGVNS in the germline V gene. The CDR3 runs to 13 residues. The CDR3, as DNA: TGTGCCAGCAGTGAAGGACCGTTTGAAAAACTGTTTTTT. As protein: CASSEGPFEKLFF.

This clonotype was recorded at least ten times. This rearrangement joins TRBV20-1 to TRBJ1-1, with D possibly TRBD1 on 5 matching bases. Trimming pared 6 bases from V and 3 bases from J, leaving 14 bases between. The CDR3 length is 13 residues. Germline V CDR1 and CDR2: DFQATT, SNEGSKA (reference sequence). The CDR3 is CSAPTLGDTEAFF. The CDR3 DNA sequence: TGCAGTGCCCCGACATTGGGGGACACTGAAGCTTTCTTT.

This clonotype showed up many times. This chain uses TRBV4-2 with TRBJ1-2; weak D call: TRBD1 (5 bases). The CDR3 totals 19 residues. Germline assignment: CDR1 LGHNA and CDR2 YNFKEQ. Trimming shortened V by 4 bases and J by 8 bases, and 32 bases separated the two germline ends. CDR3 region: CASSRDRTAEGIGVEGYTF. In DNA, the CDR3 is TGTGCCAGCAGCCGGGACCGAACGGCAGAGGGGATTGGGGTGGAGGGCTACACCTTC.

This clonotype came up a few times. The rearrangement uses TRBV4-1 and TRBJ2-3; 8 nucleotides agree with TRBD2. Trimming took 2 bases from V and 1 from J; bases not matched to a gene: 5. CDR1 is MGHRA, CDR2 YSYEKL, per germline. The CDR3 extends over 16 amino acids. In nucleotides, the CDR3 is TGCGCCAGCAGCCAAAGAAGCGGGAGTGGCACAGATACGCAGTATTTT. The encoded protein is CASSQRSGSGTDTQYF.

This clonotype was picked up a small number of times. The chain links TRBV27 to TRBJ1-1; 8 positions agree with TRBD1. Germline loops: CDR1 MNHEY, CDR2 SMNVEV (reference sequence). V lost 6 bases and J lost 5; bases outside the gene matches: 8. The CDR3 covers 14 residues. CDR3 nucleotide sequence: TGTGCCAGCAGGGGGTTCGACAGGGGTACTGAAGCTTTCTTT. It translates to CASRGFDRGTEAFF.

This clonotype was seen repeatedly, ten times or more. V gene TRBV28 combines with J gene TRBJ1-1, with 10 bases matching TRBD1. Germline V CDR1 and CDR2: MDHEN, SYDVKM. CDR3 size: 13 residues. V lost 6 bases and J lost 5; bases outside the gene matches: 3. The CDR3 nucleotides are TGTGCCAGCAGCTCGGGACAGGGGACTGAAGCTTTCTTT. Translated: CASSSGQGTEAFF.

This clonotype has more than one count but fewer than ten. The chain is built from TRBV12-3 or TRBV12-4 and TRBJ1-6, with 9 bases that match TRBD1. The V and J ends lost 4 bases and 6 bases, in that order; junction bases with no gene match: 7. The CDR3 is 16 amino acids. This chain's CDR3 is CASSSRTGASNSPLHF. DNA of the CDR3: TGTGCCAGCAGTTCCCGGACAGGGGCATCTAATTCACCCCTCCACTTT.

The chain couples TRBV6-6 to TRBJ2-3; 10 nucleotides agree with TRBD2. J was trimmed by 0 bases and V by 10 bases; bases with no gene match: 4. There are 14 residues in the CDR3. CDR1 is MNHNY and CDR2 is SVGAGI in the germline V gene (reference sequence). The CDR3 here is CAILAGVSTDTQYF. The CDR3 DNA follows: TGTGCCATCCTAGCGGGAGTGAGCACAGATACGCAGTATTTT.

This chain joins TRBV7-2 and TRBJ2-7; D gene unclear. V was cut by 2 bases and J by 3 bases, with 11 bases left in between. The CDR3 extends over 14 amino acids. CDR1 is SGHTA and CDR2 is FQGNSA in the germline V gene. The CDR3 bases are TGTGCCAGCAGCTTATGGGGTTTGAGCTACGAGCAGTACTTC. Protein: CASSLWGLSYEQYF.

This chain uses TRBV20-1 with TRBJ2-3; TRBD2 might be the D (5 bases). The germline gives CDR1 DFQATT, CDR2 SNEGSKA (reference sequence). The CDR3 length is 14 residues. V was clipped by 4 bases and J by 0 bases, with 11 bases between them. The CDR3 protein is CSATPAASTDTQYF. DNA for the CDR3: TGCAGTGCTACGCCAGCGGCTAGCACAGATACGCAGTATTTT.

The V gene is TRBV30, the J gene TRBJ2-1; D is ambiguous. The CDR3 loop spans 14 amino acids. V dropped 5 bases and J dropped 0 bases, with 11 bases sitting between them. The germline CDR1 and CDR2 sequences are GTSNPN and SVGIG (reference sequence). The CDR3 nucleotides are TGTGCCTGGGACCAATTTTCCTCCTACAATGAGCAGTTCTTC. Its translation is CAWDQFSSYNEQFF.

Details on this clonotype: A read error is possible here, since a much larger clone lies one base away. The chain has TRBV10-3 and TRBJ1-1, with D maybe TRBD1 (6 bases). The CDR3 loop spans 12 amino acids. Germline V CDR1 and CDR2: ENHRY, SYGVKD. This CDR3 is CVISEFGQEAFF. The CDR3 DNA follows: TGTGTCATCAGTGAATTCGGACAGGAAGCTTTCTTT.

Comments on this clonotype: A much bigger clone sits one base away, suggesting this may be a read error. The genes are TRBV5-1 and TRBJ2-1; D possibly corresponds to TRBD2 (6 bases). The germline V gene has CDR1 SGHRS and CDR2 YFSETQ. The CDR3 runs to 13 residues. The CDR3 spells CARSLYSGKGQFF. DNA for the CDR3: TGCGCCAGAAGCTTGTATAGCGGAAAAGGGCAGTTCTTC. The variable domain in full, completed from reference TRBV5-1 and TRBJ2-1, reads KAGVTQTPRYLIKTRGQQVTLSCSPISGHRSVSWYQQTPGQGLQFLFEYFSETQRNKGNFPGRFSGRQFSNSRSEMNVSTLELGDSALYLCARSLYSGKGQFFGPGTRLTVL.

In this sample, this clonotype turned up a few times. The genes are TRBV5-1 and TRBJ2-1; weak D call: TRBD2 (5 bases). There are 16 residues in the CDR3. V lost 3 bases and J lost 6, with 19 bases in between. Germline lookup yields CDR1 SGHRS and CDR2 YFSETQ. CDR3 DNA sequence: TGCGCCAGCAGCTACGTCGCCCTGACGGGAAGCAATGAGCAGTTCTTC. It translates to CASSYVALTGSNEQFF.

This clonotype has ten or more counts. The rearrangement uses TRBV5-4 and TRBJ1-5, with D tentatively TRBD1 (6 bases). V was pared by 0 bases and J by 6 bases, with 10 bases between. Looked up from germline, CDR1 is SGHNT and CDR2 is YYREEE (reference sequence). The CDR3 contains 14 residues. The CDR3 DNA follows: TGTGCCAGCAGCTTGGACAGGGCAGTTCAGCCCCAGCATTTT. Amino acid sequence: CASSLDRAVQPQHF.

This clonotype was seen a handful of times. The gene calls are TRBV12-3 or TRBV12-4 and TRBJ1-4; TRBD1 agrees at 8 bases. This CDR3 is 15 amino acids long. J was trimmed by 5 bases and V by 6 bases; bases with no gene match: 8. The CDR3 DNA sequence: TGTGCCAGCAGCACAGACAGGGGCTCGAATGAAAAACTGTTTTTT. This gives the protein CASSTDRGSNEKLFF.

This clonotype was counted ten times or more. The chain carries TRBV7-9 and TRBJ2-5, with D hard to call. In germline, CDR1 is SEHNR, CDR2 FQNEAQ (reference sequence). The CDR3 extends over 12 amino acids. Deletions cut 5 bases from V and 2 bases from J, with 6 bases between. CDR3 amino acids: CASSILQETQYF. As DNA, the CDR3 is TGTGCCAGCAGCATCCTACAAGAGACCCAGTACTTC.

The gene calls are TRBV27 and TRBJ2-3, with a tentative D call TRBD2 (6 bases). CDR3 size: 12 residues. CDR1 is MNHEY and CDR2 is SMNVEV in the germline V gene (reference sequence). V lost 5 bases and J 6 bases, leaving 9 bases between the germline ends. This CDR3 reads CASSKEGDTQYF. In DNA form, the CDR3 reads TGTGCCAGCAGTAAGGAGGGCGATACGCAGTATTTT.

The gene calls are TRBV20-1 and TRBJ2-3; D may be TRBD2 (5 bases). The germline CDR1 and CDR2 sequences are DFQATT and SNEGSKA (reference sequence). The V gene lost 1 base and the J gene lost 1 base, with 12 bases spanning the gap. The length of the CDR3 is 15 residues. DNA of the CDR3: TGCAGTGCTAGAGCAAGCAGCGGAGGCACAGATACGCAGTATTTT. This sequence encodes CSARASSGGTDTQYF.

This clonotype appeared a few times. The V call is TRBV20-1, the J call TRBJ2-7; perhaps D is TRBD1 or TRBD2 (6 bases each). V was trimmed by 7 bases and J by 5 bases, leaving 21 bases between them. CDR1 is DFQATT, CDR2 SNEGSKA, per germline (reference sequence). CDR3 size: 14 residues. The DNA of the CDR3 is TGCAGTGGCGCGTCGGGGGCGACTGCTCACGAGCAGTACTTC. Protein: CSGASGATAHEQYF.

This clonotype showed up many times. The chain couples TRBV3-1 to TRBJ1-2; D gene ambiguous. The CDR3 covers 14 residues. Germline V gene data show CDR1 as LGHDT and CDR2 as YNNKEL (reference sequence). Between the trimmed V and J ends, which lost 1 base and 8 bases, there was a span of 14 bases. The CDR3 protein is CASSQAITGRGYTF. DNA for the CDR3: TGTGCCAGCAGCCAAGCAATAACGGGCAGAGGCTACACCTTC.

This clonotype appeared many times. V is TRBV29-1 and J is TRBJ1-4; TRBD1 agrees at 7 bases. CDR1 and CDR2 from the germline V gene are SQVTM and ANQGSEA. The V and J ends lost 7 bases and 5 bases, in that order; junction bases with no gene match: 7. The CDR3 totals 13 residues. The CDR3 spells CSAWTGGNEKLFF. The CDR3 region has the DNA TGCAGCGCATGGACAGGCGGAAATGAAAAACTGTTTTTT.

This clonotype has more than one count but fewer than ten. The chain employs TRBV27 and TRBJ2-5; TRBD2 might be the D (6 bases). Germline V gene lookup returns CDR1 MNHEY and CDR2 SMNVEV (reference sequence). This CDR3 is 15 amino acids long. Trimming removed 4 bases from V and 0 bases from J, with 12 bases in between. CDR3 sequence (DNA): TGTGCCAGCAGTTCCAGACTAGGAAACCAAGAGACCCAGTACTTC. It yields the protein CASSSRLGNQETQYF.

The CDR3 bases are TGTGCCAGCAGTTTGCTTGATAGGACCGGGGAGCTGTTTTTT. This encodes CASSLLDRTGELFF. The rearrangement uses TRBV28 and TRBJ2-2; D unclear. The CDR3 is 14 residues long. The germline CDR1 and CDR2 sequences are MDHEN and SYDVKM. The ends were cut back, 3 bases at V and 5 bases at J, with 10 bases in the middle. Full variable domain (outside the CDR3, taken from reference TRBV28 and TRBJ2-2): DVKVTQSSRYLVKRTGEKVFLECVQDMDHENMFWYRQDPGLGLRLIYFSYDVKMKEKGDIPEGYSVSREKKERFSLILESASTNQTSMYLCASSLLDRTGELFFGEGSRLTVL.

This clonotype was seen a few times. The chain combines TRBV19 with TRBJ1-2; D not resolved. Germline loops: CDR1 LNHDA, CDR2 SQIVND (reference sequence). The germline V and J ends were trimmed by 3 bases and 3 bases, with 26 bases remaining between them. This CDR3 contains 19 residues. The CDR3 coding sequence is TGTGCCAGTAGTATTATCCCGACCGATATTATGACCCGTTACTATGGCTACACCTTC. Protein product: CASSIIPTDIMTRYYGYTF.

V gene TRBV9 combines with J gene TRBJ2-3; D unclear. Trimming stripped 3 bases from V and 0 bases from J, with 8 bases between. This CDR3 is 14 amino acids long. Germline-derived CDR1 and CDR2 are SGDLS and YYNGEE. CDR3 nucleotides: TGTGCCAGCAGCGAGACAACCAGCACAGATACGCAGTATTTT. Translated: CASSETTSTDTQYF. Full variable domain (remainder filled in from reference TRBV9 and TRBJ2-3): DSGVTQTPKHLITATGQRVTLRCSPRSGDLSVYWYQQSLDQGLQFLIQYYNGEERAKGNILERFSAQQFPDLHSELNLSSLELGDSALYFCASSETTSTDTQYFGPGTRLTVL.